This is a list of T cell receptor beta chains from one sample in a study of memory CD4+ T cells and cytomegalovirus serostatus. Generated by immunoSEQ multiplex PCR, the TCRdb table keeps only in-frame clones and is missing some. Of approximately 60,000 clones listed, roughly three quarters are singletons. Sequencing was done on a sample of memory CD4+ T cells from blood. The receptors originated from an adult in good health and CMV-seronegative. Each CDR3 is given with its conserved first and last residue. Fields, in order: CDR3 DNA, CDR3 protein, J gene, clone size, V gene, D gene, CDR3 length. D genes are given only for firm matches. Some rows have no size entry. The others give once, few or many, or a class for an expanded clone.

TGTGCCAGCAGCTTGGATACAGGGGTCACTGAAGCTTTCTTT CASSLDTGVTEAFF TRBJ1-1 . TRBV11-1 TRBD1 14
TGTGCCAGCAGTTACCTTGGCAGGGGACGCGAGCAGTACTTC CASSYLGRGREQYF TRBJ2-7 . TRBV6-5 . 14
TGTGCCTGGAGTGTACAAGCGGGGAGGGTTGAGCAGTTCTTC CAWSVQAGRVEQFF TRBJ2-1 few TRBV30 TRBD2 14
TGTGCCAGCAGCTTGGGGAAGACCCAGTACTTC CASSLGKTQYF TRBJ2-5 . TRBV5-8 . 11
TGCAGCGCTGGGACAGGCGAAGCTTTCTTT CSAGTGEAFF TRBJ1-1 . TRBV29-1 TRBD1 10
TGTGCCAGCGTCGGGTCGGGTTTTTACACTGAAGCTTTCTTT CASVGSGFYTEAFF TRBJ1-1 . TRBV28 . 14
TGTGCCAGTCAGGCAGATACGCAGTATTTT CASQADTQYF TRBJ2-3 . TRBV7-9 . 10
TGTGCCAGCAGTTTAAGGCGGAGCACAGATACGCAGTATTTT CASSLRRSTDTQYF TRBJ2-3 few TRBV6-5 . 14
TGTGCCAGCAGCCGGCAACAGGCCACTGAAGCTTTCTTT CASSRQQATEAFF TRBJ1-1 . TRBV11-2 . 13
TGTGCCAGCTCAAAAACAGGGAGCTCTGGAAACACCATATATTTT CASSKTGSSGNTIYF TRBJ1-3 . TRBV18 . 15
TGCGCCAGCAGCCAATGGGGGAAATCAGACAATGAGCAGTTCTTC CASSQWGKSDNEQFF TRBJ2-1 . TRBV4-3 . 15
TGCGCCAGCAGCAGAGGGCCCCGGGCAGAGGAAAAACTGTTTTTT CASSRGPRAEEKLFF TRBJ1-4 . TRBV5-1 . 15
TGTGCCAGCAGCTTAGATAGACAGGGGGTCAGCAATGAGCAGTTCTTC CASSLDRQGVSNEQFF TRBJ2-1 . TRBV11-2 TRBD1 16
TGTGCCAGCAGTCGACAGAACTATGGCTACACCTTC CASSRQNYGYTF TRBJ1-2 few TRBV7-2 . 12
TGTGCCAGCTCACCTGGGACAGGGGAGGCGTCTGAAGCTTTCTTT CASSPGTGEASEAFF TRBJ1-1 . TRBV18 TRBD1 15
TGCAGCGTTGGGGGGATGAACACTGAAGCTTTCTTT CSVGGMNTEAFF TRBJ1-1 . TRBV29-1 . 12
TGTGCCAGCAGCTTGTTACCGGTAGAGACCCAGTACTTC CASSLLPVETQYF TRBJ2-5 once TRBV5-8 . 13
TGTGCCAGCTCACCCCTGGGGACCCTTGAAGCTTTCTTT CASSPLGTLEAFF TRBJ1-1 . TRBV18 . 13
TGTGCCAGCTCACCATTGGACAGGGGGAAAGGCTACACCTTC CASSPLDRGKGYTF TRBJ1-2 . TRBV18 TRBD1 14
TGTGCCAGCAGCTTGGAAGGGACTCATAGCACAGATACGCAGTATTTT CASSLEGTHSTDTQYF TRBJ2-3 . TRBV7-2 . 16